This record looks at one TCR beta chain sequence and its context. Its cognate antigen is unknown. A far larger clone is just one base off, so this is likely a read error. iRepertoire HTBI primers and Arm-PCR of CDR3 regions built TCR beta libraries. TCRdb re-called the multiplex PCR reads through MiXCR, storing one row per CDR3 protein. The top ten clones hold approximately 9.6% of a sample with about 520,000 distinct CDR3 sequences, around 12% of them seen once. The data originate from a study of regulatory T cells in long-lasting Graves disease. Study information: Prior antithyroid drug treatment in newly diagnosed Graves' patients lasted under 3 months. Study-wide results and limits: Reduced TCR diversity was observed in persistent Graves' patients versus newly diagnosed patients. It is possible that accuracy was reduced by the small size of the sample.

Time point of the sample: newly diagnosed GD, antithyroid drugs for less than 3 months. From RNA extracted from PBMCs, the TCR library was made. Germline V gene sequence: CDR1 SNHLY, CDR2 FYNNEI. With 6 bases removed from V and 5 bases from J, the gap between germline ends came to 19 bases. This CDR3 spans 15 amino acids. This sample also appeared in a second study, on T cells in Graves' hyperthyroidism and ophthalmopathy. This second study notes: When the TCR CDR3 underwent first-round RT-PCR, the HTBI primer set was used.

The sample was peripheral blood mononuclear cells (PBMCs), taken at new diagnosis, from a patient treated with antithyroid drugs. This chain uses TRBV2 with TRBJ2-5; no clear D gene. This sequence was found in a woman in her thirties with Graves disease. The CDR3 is CASSVIRLFTETQYF. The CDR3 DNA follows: TGTGCCAGCAGCGTGATCCGACTCTTTACGGAGACCCAGTACTTC.